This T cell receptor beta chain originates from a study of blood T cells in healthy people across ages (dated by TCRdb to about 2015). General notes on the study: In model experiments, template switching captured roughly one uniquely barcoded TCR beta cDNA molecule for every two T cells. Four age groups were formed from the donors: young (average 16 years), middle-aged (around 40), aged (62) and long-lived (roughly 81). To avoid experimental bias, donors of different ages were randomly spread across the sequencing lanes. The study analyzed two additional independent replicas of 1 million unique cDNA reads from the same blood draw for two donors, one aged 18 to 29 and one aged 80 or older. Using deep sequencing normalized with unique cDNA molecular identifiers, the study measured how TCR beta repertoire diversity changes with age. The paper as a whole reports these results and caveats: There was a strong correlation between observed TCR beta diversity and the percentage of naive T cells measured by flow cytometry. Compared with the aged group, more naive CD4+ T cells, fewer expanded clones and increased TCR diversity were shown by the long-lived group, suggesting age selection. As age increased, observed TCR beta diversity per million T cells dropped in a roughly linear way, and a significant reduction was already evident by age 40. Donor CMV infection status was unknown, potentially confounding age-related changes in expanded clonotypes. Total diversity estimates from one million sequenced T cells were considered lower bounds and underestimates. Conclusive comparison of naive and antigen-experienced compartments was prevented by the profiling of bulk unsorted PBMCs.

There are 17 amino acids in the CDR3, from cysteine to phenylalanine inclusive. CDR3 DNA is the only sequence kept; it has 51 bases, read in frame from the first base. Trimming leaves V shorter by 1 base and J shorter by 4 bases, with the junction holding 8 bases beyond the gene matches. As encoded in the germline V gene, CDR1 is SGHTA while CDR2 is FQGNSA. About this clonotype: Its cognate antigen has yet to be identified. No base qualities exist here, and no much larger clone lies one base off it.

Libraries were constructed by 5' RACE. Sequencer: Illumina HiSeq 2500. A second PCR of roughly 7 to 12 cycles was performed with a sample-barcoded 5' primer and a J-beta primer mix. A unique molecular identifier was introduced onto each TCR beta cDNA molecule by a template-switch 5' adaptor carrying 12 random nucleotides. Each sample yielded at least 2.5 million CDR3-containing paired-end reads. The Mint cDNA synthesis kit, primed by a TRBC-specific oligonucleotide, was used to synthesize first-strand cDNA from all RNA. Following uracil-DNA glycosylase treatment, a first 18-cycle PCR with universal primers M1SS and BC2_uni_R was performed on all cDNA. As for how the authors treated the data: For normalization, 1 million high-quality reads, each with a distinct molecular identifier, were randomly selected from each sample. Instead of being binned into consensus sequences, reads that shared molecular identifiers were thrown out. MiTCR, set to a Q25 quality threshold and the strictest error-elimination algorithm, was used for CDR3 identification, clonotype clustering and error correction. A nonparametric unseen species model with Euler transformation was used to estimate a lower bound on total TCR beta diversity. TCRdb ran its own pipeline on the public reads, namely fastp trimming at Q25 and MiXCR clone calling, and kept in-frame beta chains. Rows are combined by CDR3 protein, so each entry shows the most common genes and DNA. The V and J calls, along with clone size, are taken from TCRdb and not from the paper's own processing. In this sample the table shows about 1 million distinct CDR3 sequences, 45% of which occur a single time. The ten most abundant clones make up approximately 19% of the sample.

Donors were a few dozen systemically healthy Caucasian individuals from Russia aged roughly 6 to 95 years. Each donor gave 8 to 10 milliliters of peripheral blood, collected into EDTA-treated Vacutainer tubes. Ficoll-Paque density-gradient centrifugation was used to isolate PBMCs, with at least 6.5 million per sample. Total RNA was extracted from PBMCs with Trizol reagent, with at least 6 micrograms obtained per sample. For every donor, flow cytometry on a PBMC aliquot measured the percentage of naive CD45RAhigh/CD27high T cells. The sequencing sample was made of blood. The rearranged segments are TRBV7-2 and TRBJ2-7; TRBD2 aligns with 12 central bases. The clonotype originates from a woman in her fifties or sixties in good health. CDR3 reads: CASSLGETSGSLYEQYF. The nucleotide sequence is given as TGTGCCAGCAGCTTAGGCGAGACTAGCGGGAGTCTGTACGAGCAGTACTTC.